The 2 T cell receptor beta chains presented below share a single source sample, sequenced in a study of shared clonotypes between healthy human individuals. Measured with immunoSEQ multiplex PCR; TCRdb has only the in-frame clones, and not every one. The sample lists roughly 2,000,000 clones, roughly 94% occurring once. Only CD45RO-negative cells positively selected for CCR7 counted as naive CD8 cells, so terminally differentiated effector memory CD45RA+ cells were excluded. Material for sequencing was naive CD8+ T cells sorted from blood. These receptors were taken from a young man in good health.

The rearrangement uses TRBV13 and TRBJ2-1; 13 bases align to TRBD2. The junction had 8 bases not matched to a gene; V was cut back by 5 bases and J by 10 bases. CDR3 size: 15 residues. Germline V gene lookup returns CDR1 PRHDT and CDR2 FYEKMQ (reference sequence). DNA for the CDR3: TGTGCCAGCAGCCCTACTAGCGGGAGGGCCGGGGAGCAGTTCTTC. This codes for CASSPTSGRAGEQFF.

The chain recombines TRBV5-4 with TRBJ2-7; 8 bases match TRBD2. Germline loops: CDR1 SGHNT, CDR2 YYREEE (reference sequence). The V and J ends lost 2 bases and 1 base, in that order; junction bases with no gene match: 5. The CDR3 consists of 15 residues. The CDR3 DNA follows: TGTGCCAGCAGCTTCGGCGGGAGGACTTCCTACGAGCAGTACTTC. This codes for CASSFGGRTSYEQYF.